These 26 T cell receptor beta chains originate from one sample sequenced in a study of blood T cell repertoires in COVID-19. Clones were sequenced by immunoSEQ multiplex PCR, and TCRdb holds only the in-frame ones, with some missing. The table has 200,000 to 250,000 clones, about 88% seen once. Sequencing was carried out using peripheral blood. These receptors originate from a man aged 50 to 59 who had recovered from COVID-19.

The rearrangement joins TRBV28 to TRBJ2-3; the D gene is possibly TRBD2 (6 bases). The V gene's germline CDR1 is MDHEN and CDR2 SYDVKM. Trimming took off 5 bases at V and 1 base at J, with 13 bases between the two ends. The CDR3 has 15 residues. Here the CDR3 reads CASSTLGEGTDTQYF. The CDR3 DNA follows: TGTGCCAGCAGTACGTTGGGGGAGGGCACAGATACGCAGTATTTT.

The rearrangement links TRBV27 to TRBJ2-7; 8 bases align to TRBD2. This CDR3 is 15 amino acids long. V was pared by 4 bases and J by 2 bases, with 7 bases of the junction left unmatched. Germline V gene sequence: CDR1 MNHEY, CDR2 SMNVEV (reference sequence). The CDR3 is CASSYTGTSAYEQYF. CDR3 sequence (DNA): TGTGCCAGCAGTTACACCGGGACTAGTGCCTACGAGCAGTACTTC.

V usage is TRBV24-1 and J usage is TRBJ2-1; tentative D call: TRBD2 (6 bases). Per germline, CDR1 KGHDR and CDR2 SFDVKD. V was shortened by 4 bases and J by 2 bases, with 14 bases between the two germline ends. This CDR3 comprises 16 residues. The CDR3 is CATSESSGWAYNEQFF. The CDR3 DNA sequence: TGTGCCACCAGTGAATCCAGCGGGTGGGCCTACAATGAGCAGTTCTTC.

The CDR3 sequence: CASSLLAGELFF. The CDR3 nucleotides are TGTGCCAGCAGCTTATTGGCTGGGGAGCTGTTTTTT. The chain carries TRBV7-2 and TRBJ2-2; D gene unclear. The CDR3 is 12 amino acids. CDR1 SGHTA and CDR2 FQGNSA come from the germline V gene. V was trimmed by 2 bases and J by 8 bases, leaving 6 bases between them.

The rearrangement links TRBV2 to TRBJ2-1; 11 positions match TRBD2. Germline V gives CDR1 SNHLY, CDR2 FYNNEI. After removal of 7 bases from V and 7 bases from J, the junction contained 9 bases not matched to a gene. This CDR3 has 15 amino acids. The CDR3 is CASKKLAGVINEQFF. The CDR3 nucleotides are TGTGCCAGCAAAAAACTAGCGGGAGTAATTAATGAGCAGTTCTTC.

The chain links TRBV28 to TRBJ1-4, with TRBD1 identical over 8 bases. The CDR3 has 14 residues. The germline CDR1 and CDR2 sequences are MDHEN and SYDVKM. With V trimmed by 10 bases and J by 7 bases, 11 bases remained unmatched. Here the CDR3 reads CATKFQGAGEKLFF. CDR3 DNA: TGTGCCACCAAGTTTCAGGGGGCTGGTGAAAAACTGTTTTTT.

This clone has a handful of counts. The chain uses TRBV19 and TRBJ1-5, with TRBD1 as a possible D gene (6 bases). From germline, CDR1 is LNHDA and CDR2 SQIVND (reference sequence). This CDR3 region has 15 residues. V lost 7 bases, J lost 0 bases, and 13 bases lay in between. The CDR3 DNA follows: TGTGCCAGTACCCTGGGACACTCTAGCAATCAGCCCCAGCATTTT. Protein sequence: CASTLGHSSNQPQHF.

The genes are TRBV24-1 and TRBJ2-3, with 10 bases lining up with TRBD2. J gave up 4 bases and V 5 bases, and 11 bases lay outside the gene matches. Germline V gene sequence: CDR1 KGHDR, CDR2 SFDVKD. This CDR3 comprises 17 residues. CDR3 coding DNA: TGTGCCACCAGTGTTATAGGACTAGCGGAGGGAGCAGATACGCAGTATTTT. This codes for CATSVIGLAEGADTQYF.

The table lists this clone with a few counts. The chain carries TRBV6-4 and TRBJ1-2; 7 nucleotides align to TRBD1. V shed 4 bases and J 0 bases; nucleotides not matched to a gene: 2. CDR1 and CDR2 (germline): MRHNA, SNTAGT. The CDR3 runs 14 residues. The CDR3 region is CASSGGTANYGYTF. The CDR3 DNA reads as TGTGCCAGCAGTGGAGGGACAGCTAACTATGGCTACACCTTC.

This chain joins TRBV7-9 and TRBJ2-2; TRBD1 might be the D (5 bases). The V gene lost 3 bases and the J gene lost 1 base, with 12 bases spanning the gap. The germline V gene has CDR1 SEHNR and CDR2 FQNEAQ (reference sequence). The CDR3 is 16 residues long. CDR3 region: CASSFSGLGNTGELFF. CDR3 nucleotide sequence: TGTGCCAGCAGCTTTTCAGGGCTGGGGAACACCGGGGAGCTGTTTTTT.

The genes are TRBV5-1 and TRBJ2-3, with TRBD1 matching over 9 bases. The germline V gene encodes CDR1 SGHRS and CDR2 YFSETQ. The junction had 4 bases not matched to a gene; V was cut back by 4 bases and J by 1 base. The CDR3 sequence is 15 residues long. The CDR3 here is CASSPGTGRTDTQYF. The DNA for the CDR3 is TGCGCCAGCAGCCCCGGGACAGGGCGCACAGATACGCAGTATTTT. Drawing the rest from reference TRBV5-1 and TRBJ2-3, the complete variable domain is KAGVTQTPRYLIKTRGQQVTLSCSPISGHRSVSWYQQTPGQGLQFLFEYFSETQRNKGNFPGRFSGRQFSNSRSEMNVSTLELGDSALYLCASSPGTGRTDTQYFGPGTRLTVL.

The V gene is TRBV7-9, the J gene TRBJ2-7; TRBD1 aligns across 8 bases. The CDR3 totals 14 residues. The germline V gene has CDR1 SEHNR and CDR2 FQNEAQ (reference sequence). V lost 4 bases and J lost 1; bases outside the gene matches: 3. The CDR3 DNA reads TGTGCCAGCAGCTCCGACAGGGGTTCCTACGAGCAGTACTTC. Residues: CASSSDRGSYEQYF.

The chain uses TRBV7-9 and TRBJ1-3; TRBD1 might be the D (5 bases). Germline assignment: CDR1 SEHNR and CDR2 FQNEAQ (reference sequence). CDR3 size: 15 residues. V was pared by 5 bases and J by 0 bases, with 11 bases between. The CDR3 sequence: CASSVDIHSGNTIYF. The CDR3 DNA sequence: TGTGCCAGCAGCGTGGACATCCACTCTGGAAACACCATATATTTT.

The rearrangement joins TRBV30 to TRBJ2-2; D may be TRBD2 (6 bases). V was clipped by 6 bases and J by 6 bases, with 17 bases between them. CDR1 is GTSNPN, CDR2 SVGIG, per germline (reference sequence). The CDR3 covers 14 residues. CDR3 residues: CACPPLGGPGELFF. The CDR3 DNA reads TGTGCCTGCCCACCTCTGGGGGGACCCGGGGAGCTGTTTTTT. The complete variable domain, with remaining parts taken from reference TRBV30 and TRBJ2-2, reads SQTIHQWPATLVQPVGSPLSLECTVEGTSNPNLYWYRQAAGRGLQLLFYSVGIGQISSEVPQNLSASRPQDRQFILSSKKLLLSDSGFYLCACPPLGGPGELFFGEGSRLTVL.

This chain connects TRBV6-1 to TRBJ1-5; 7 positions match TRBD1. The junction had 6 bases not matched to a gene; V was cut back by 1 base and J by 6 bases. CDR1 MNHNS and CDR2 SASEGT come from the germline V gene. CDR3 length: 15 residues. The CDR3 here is CASSEGQGNRQPQHF. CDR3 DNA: TGTGCCAGCAGTGAAGGACAGGGAAATCGTCAGCCCCAGCATTTT.

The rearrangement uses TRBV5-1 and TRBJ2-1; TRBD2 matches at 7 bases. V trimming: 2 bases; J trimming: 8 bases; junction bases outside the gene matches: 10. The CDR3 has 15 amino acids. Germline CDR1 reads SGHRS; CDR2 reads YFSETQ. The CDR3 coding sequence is TGCGCCAGCAGCTTCCCTCTCGGGAGGATAGATGAGCAGTTCTTC. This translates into CASSFPLGRIDEQFF.

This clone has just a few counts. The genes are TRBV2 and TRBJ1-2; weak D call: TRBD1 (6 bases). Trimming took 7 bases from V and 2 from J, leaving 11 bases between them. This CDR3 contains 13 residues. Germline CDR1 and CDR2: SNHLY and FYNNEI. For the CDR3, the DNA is TGTGCCAGCACCGAGGACAGAAACTATGGCTACACCTTC. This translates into CASTEDRNYGYTF.

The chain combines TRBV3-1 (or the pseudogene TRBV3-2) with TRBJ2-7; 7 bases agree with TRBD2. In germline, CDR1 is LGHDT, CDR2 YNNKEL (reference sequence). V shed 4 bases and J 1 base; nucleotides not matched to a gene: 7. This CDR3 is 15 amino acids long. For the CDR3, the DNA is TGTGCCAGCAGCCTGGGGACTATTTTTTCCTACGAGCAGTACTTC. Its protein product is CASSLGTIFSYEQYF.

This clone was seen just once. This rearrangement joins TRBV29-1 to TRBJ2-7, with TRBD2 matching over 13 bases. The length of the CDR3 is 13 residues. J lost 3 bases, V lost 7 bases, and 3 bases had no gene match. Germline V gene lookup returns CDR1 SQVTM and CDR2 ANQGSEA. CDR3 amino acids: CSELAGGDYEQYF. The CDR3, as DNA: TGCAGCGAACTAGCGGGGGGGGACTACGAGCAGTACTTC.

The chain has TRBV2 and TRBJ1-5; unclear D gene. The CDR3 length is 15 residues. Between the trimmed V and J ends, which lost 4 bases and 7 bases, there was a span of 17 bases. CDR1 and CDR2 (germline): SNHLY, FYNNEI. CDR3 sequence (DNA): TGTGCCAGCAGTGTTCAGTCGCCGATTGCCCAGCCCCAGCATTTT. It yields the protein CASSVQSPIAQPQHF.

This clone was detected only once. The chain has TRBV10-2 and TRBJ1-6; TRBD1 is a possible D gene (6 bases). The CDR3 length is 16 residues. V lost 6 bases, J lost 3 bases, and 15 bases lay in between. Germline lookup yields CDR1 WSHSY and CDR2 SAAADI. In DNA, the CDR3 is TGCGCCAGCAGAGAAACCGGGACATACTATAATTCACCCCTCCACTTT. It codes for CASRETGTYYNSPLHF.

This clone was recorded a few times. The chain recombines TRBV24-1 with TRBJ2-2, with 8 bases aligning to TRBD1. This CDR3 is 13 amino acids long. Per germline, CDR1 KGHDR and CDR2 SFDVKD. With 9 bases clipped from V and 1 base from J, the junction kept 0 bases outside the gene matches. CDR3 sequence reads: CATGQGNTGELFF. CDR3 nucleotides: TGTGCCACCGGACAGGGGAACACCGGGGAGCTGTTTTTT.

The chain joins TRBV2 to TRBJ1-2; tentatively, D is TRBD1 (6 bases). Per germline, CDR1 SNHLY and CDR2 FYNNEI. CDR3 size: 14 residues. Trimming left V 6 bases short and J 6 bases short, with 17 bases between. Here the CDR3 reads CASRDWGLEDGYTF. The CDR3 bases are TGTGCCAGCAGGGACTGGGGGCTGGAGGATGGCTACACCTTC.

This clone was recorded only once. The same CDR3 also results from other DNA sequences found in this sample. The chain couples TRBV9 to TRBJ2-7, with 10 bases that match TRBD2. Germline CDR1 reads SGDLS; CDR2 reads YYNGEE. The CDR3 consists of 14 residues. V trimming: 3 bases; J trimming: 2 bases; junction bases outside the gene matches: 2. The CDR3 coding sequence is TGTGCCAGCAGCGCTAGCGGGAGTCCCTACGAGCAGTACTTC. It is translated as CASSASGSPYEQYF.

The CDR3 region is CASSDRAGGLGTEAFF. DNA for the CDR3: TGTGCCAGCAGTGATAGGGCAGGGGGCTTAGGCACTGAAGCTTTCTTT. The genes are TRBV2 and TRBJ1-1; the match to TRBD1 covers 8 bases. V trimming: 3 bases; J trimming: 4 bases; junction bases outside the gene matches: 10. The V gene's germline CDR1 is SNHLY and CDR2 FYNNEI. The CDR3 spans 16 residues.

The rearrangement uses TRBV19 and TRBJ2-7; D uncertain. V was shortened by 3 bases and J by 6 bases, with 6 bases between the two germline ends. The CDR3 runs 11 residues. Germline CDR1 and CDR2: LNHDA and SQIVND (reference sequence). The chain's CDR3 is CASSINSEQYF. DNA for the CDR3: TGTGCCAGTAGTATTAACTCCGAGCAGTACTTC.